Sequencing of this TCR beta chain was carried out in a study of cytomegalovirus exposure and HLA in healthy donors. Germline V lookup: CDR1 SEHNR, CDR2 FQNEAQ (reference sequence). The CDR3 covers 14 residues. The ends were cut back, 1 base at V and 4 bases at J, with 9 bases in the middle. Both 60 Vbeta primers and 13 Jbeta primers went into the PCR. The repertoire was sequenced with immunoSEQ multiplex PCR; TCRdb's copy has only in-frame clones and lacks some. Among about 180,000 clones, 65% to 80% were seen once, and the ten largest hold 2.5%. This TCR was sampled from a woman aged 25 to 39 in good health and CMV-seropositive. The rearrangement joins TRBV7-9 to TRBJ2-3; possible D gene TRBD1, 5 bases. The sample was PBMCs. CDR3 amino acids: CASSLEGRADTQYF. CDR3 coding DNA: TGTGCCAGCAGCTTAGAGGGGCGCGCAGATACGCAGTATTTT.